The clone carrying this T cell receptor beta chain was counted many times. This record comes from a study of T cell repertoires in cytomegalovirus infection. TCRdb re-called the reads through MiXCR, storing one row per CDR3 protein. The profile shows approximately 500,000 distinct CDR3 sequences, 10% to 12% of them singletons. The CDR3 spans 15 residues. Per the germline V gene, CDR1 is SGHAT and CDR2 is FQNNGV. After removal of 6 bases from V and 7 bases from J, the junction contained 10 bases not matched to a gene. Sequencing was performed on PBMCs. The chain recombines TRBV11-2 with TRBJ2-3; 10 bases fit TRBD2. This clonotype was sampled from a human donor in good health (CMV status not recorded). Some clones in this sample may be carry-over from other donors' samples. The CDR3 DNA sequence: TGTGCCAGCAGACCTCTAGCGGGAGACGAGAATACGCAGTATTTT. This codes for CASRPLAGDENTQYF.